Following are 23 T cell receptor beta chains from one sample sequenced in a study of blood T cell repertoires in COVID-19. Assay: immunoSEQ multiplex PCR; the TCRdb copy retains only in-frame clones and omits some. The data show about 280,000 clones, over 75% seen once. Sequenced material: peripheral blood. The receptors were sampled from a human donor in a cohort sampled during active COVID-19.

The rearrangement uses TRBV28 and TRBJ2-7, with D tentatively TRBD2 (6 bases). CDR1 is MDHEN and CDR2 is SYDVKM in the germline V gene. CDR3 length: 14 amino acids. Trimming took 6 bases from V and 1 from J, leaving 13 bases between them. In DNA, the CDR3 is TGTGCCAGCAGACAAACCGGGACTTCCTACGAGCAGTACTTC. Amino acids: CASRQTGTSYEQYF.

Only a few counts were recorded for this clone. The chain combines TRBV27 with TRBJ2-7, with D possibly TRBD1 on 6 matching bases. The germline V and J ends were trimmed by 5 bases and 1 base, with 21 bases remaining between them. The CDR3 length is 17 residues. Germline V gives CDR1 MNHEY, CDR2 SMNVEV (reference sequence). The CDR3 sequence: CASSVGAPGRISYEQYF. Here the CDR3 DNA reads TGTGCCAGCAGTGTGGGGGCCCCGGGACGGATATCCTACGAGCAGTACTTC.

About this clone: Other DNA sequences in the same sample also yield this CDR3. The gene calls are TRBV5-1 and TRBJ2-1; TRBD2 matches at 12 bases. CDR3 length: 15 amino acids. Germline V CDR1 and CDR2: SGHRS, YFSETQ. With 3 bases clipped from V and 3 bases from J, the junction kept 1 base outside the gene matches. The CDR3: CASSSGLAGYNEQFF. The DNA for the CDR3 is TGCGCCAGCAGCTCGGGACTAGCGGGCTACAATGAGCAGTTCTTC.

The chain links TRBV5-1 to TRBJ2-1; 8 positions agree with TRBD1. V gave up 4 bases and J gave up 5 bases; unmatched junction bases: 11. Germline V gives CDR1 SGHRS, CDR2 YFSETQ. The CDR3 spans 16 residues. The CDR3 reads CASSVLGQGLNNEQFF. CDR3 coding DNA: TGCGCCAGCAGCGTTCTTGGACAGGGACTGAACAATGAGCAGTTCTTC. The full variable domain, in which reference TRBV5-1 and TRBJ2-1 provide the parts outside the CDR3, is KAGVTQTPRYLIKTRGQQVTLSCSPISGHRSVSWYQQTPGQGLQFLFEYFSETQRNKGNFPGRFSGRQFSNSRSEMNVSTLELGDSALYLCASSVLGQGLNNEQFFGPGTRLTVL.

The genes are TRBV27 and TRBJ2-1; TRBD2 agrees at 8 bases. The trim removed 6 bases at V and 5 bases at J, leaving 9 bases unmatched. Germline values: CDR1 MNHEY, CDR2 SMNVEV (reference sequence). The CDR3 sequence is 15 residues long. The CDR3 reads CASSPRGAGDNEQFF. The CDR3 DNA follows: TGTGCCAGCAGCCCTCGGGGAGCGGGAGACAATGAGCAGTTCTTC.

The chain is built from TRBV4-1 and TRBJ1-6, with unresolved D. The CDR3 is 14 residues long. Trimming cost V 0 bases and J 10 bases, with 10 bases left between them. From germline, CDR1 is MGHRA and CDR2 YSYEKL. The CDR3 is CASSQDGGVSPLHF. The CDR3 coding sequence is TGCGCCAGCAGCCAAGACGGCGGGGTATCACCCCTCCACTTT.

The rearrangement joins TRBV2 to TRBJ1-5; unclear D gene. Deletions cut 5 bases from V and 2 bases from J, with 13 bases between. This CDR3 contains 15 residues. Germline CDR1 reads SNHLY; CDR2 reads FYNNEI. In nucleotides, the CDR3 is TGTGCCAGCAGTTCGGGGAAGTCGGGCAATCAGCCCCAGCATTTT. This translates into CASSSGKSGNQPQHF.

The chain couples TRBV4-1 to TRBJ2-2, with D tentatively TRBD2 (5 bases). This CDR3 is 16 amino acids long. V lost 2 bases and J 2 bases, leaving 12 bases between the germline ends. Germline lookup yields CDR1 MGHRA and CDR2 YSYEKL. In DNA, the CDR3 is TGCGCCAGCAGCCAATTTCAGGACTTAAACACCGGGGAGCTGTTTTTT. Its protein is CASSQFQDLNTGELFF.

As for this clone: At one of its ends the junction is not consistent with the germline gene, which may arise from a read error. The genes are TRBV11-2 and TRBJ1-1; 9 bases are a match to TRBD1. There are 16 residues in the CDR3. The V gene's germline CDR1 is SGHAT and CDR2 FQNNGV. The CDR3 bases are TGTGCCAGCAGCTTAGGGACCGGGACAGGGCCGGGGGGGGAAAACTTT. It yields the protein CASSLGTGTGPGGENF.

The chain uses TRBV7-2 and TRBJ2-5; TRBD2 matches at 13 bases. The CDR3 has 16 amino acids. Germline V gene lookup returns CDR1 SGHTA and CDR2 FQGNSA. J lost 6 bases, V lost 5 bases, and 9 bases had no gene match. The DNA of the CDR3 is TGTGCCAGCAGCGCCAGGACTAGCGGGAGTGTGAAGACCCAGTACTTC. This sequence encodes CASSARTSGSVKTQYF.

This clone was counted many times. The CDR3 nucleotides are TGTGCCAGCAGCTCTTTCAATCAGCCCCAGCATTTT. Its translation is CASSSFNQPQHF. V and J are TRBV5-8 and TRBJ1-5; unclear D gene. Germline CDR1 and CDR2: SGHTS and YDEGEE. The CDR3 has 12 amino acids. The V and J ends lost 3 bases and 3 bases respectively, with 4 bases between them.

The chain combines TRBV11-3 with TRBJ2-7, with a possible D match to TRBD1 (6 bases). Trimming stripped 3 bases from V and 3 bases from J, with 6 bases between. Germline V gene sequence: CDR1 SGHNT, CDR2 YENEEA. This CDR3 region has 12 residues. The CDR3 here is CASSFRGYEQYF. DNA for the CDR3: TGTGCCAGCAGCTTCAGGGGCTACGAGCAGTACTTC.

This chain links TRBV7-6 with TRBJ2-5, with 9 bases lining up with TRBD2. This CDR3 contains 18 residues. Germline CDR1 is SGHVS and CDR2 is FNYEAQ. Trimming at V came to 3 bases and at J to 5 bases, leaving 16 bases not matched to a gene. CDR3 DNA: TGTGCCAGCAGCTTCCGACCTAGCGGGACTCGTCTCGTGGAGACCCAGTACTTC. It encodes CASSFRPSGTRLVETQYF.

This clone has just a few counts. V and J are TRBV7-2 and TRBJ2-2; no definite D call. Per the germline V gene, CDR1 is SGHTA and CDR2 is FQGNSA. This CDR3 region has 14 residues. V was clipped by 6 bases and J by 1 base, with 9 bases between them. CDR3 bases: TGTGCCAGCAGTGTACTTCTGAACACCGGGGAGCTGTTTTTT. Translated, it gives CASSVLLNTGELFF.

This chain joins TRBV4-1 and TRBJ2-1; tentatively, D is TRBD2 (5 bases). Trimming cost V 0 bases and J 6 bases, with 9 bases left between them. The CDR3 has 14 amino acids. The germline CDR1 and CDR2 sequences are MGHRA and YSYEKL. The CDR3 protein is CASSQELTSNEQFF. CDR3 sequence (DNA): TGCGCCAGCAGCCAAGAACTTACTAGCAATGAGCAGTTCTTC.

The J gene is TRBJ1-2, the V gene TRBV14; 9 positions match TRBD1. The CDR3 is made up of 14 amino acids. With 0 bases clipped from V and 6 bases from J, the junction kept 2 bases outside the gene matches. Germline assignment: CDR1 SGHDN and CDR2 FVKESK. The CDR3 here is CASSQEQGANGYTF. In DNA form, the CDR3 reads TGTGCCAGCAGCCAAGAACAGGGGGCGAATGGCTACACCTTC.

The chain has TRBV3-1 (or the pseudogene TRBV3-2) and TRBJ2-1, with 8 bases that match TRBD1. The CDR3 totals 15 residues. Germline V gives CDR1 LGHDT, CDR2 YNNKEL (reference sequence). With V trimmed by 3 bases and J by 5 bases, 6 bases remained unmatched. In DNA form, the CDR3 reads TGTGCCAGCAGCCATGGGGACAGGCGGAACAATGAGCAGTTCTTC. Protein product: CASSHGDRRNNEQFF.

V usage is TRBV5-4 and J usage is TRBJ2-5, with D perhaps matching TRBD1 (6 bases). Germline V gene sequence: CDR1 SGHNT, CDR2 YYREEE (reference sequence). CDR3 length: 13 residues. V gave up 0 bases and J gave up 3 bases, with 6 bases separating them. Written as DNA, the CDR3 is TGTGCCAGCAGCTTGGGGACAGAAGAGACCCAGTACTTC. This sequence encodes CASSLGTEETQYF.

CDR3 loop: CASSVARGRTDTQYF. For the CDR3, the DNA is TGTGCCAGCAGCGTAGCCCGGGGTAGAACAGATACGCAGTATTTT. This chain joins TRBV9 and TRBJ2-3; D perhaps matches TRBD2 (5 bases). Germline V gene lookup returns CDR1 SGDLS and CDR2 YYNGEE. The length of the CDR3 is 15 residues. V was cut by 0 bases and J by 3 bases, with 11 bases left in between.

The rearrangement uses TRBV7-9 and TRBJ2-4; TRBD1 might be the D (6 bases). CDR1 SEHNR and CDR2 FQNEAQ come from the germline V gene (reference sequence). Between the trimmed V and J ends, which lost 5 bases and 7 bases, there was a span of 18 bases. This CDR3 comprises 15 residues. The CDR3 DNA is TGTGCCAGCAGCCGTGAGGGGGAATTAAGGAACATTCAGTACTTC. This codes for CASSREGELRNIQYF. The variable domain in full, with the rest retrieved from reference TRBV7-9 and TRBJ2-4, is DTGVSQNPRHKITKRGQNVTFRCDPISEHNRLYWYRQTLGQGPEFLTYFQNEAQLEKSRLLSDRFSAERPKGSFSTLEIQRTEQGDSAMYLCASSREGELRNIQYFGAGTRLSVL.

V gene TRBV6-5 combines with J gene TRBJ2-7; D may be TRBD1 (7 bases). This CDR3 has 14 residues. Trimming removed 7 bases from V and 2 bases from J, with 15 bases in between. Germline assignment: CDR1 MNHEY and CDR2 SVGAGI. DNA for the CDR3: TGTGCCAGCACCCGGCAGGGGGGTCCCTACGAGCAGTACTTC. It is translated as CASTRQGGPYEQYF.

This clone appeared a single time. V and J are TRBV12-2 and TRBJ2-7; no check of the table's D call, TRBD1, against the DNA was made. TRBV12-2 has pseudogene status. The CDR3 loop spans 13 amino acids. The CDR3 protein is CASRFRGSYEQYF. The CDR3 region has the DNA TGTGCAAGTCGCTTTAGGGGTTCCTACGAGCAGTACTTC.

The chain joins TRBV19 to TRBJ1-2, with D perhaps matching TRBD1 (6 bases). Trimming took 4 bases from V and 9 from J, leaving 15 bases between them. The CDR3 contains 13 residues. CDR1 and CDR2 (germline): LNHDA, SQIVND (reference sequence). The CDR3 region is CASSNRDRFSYTF. The CDR3 region has the DNA TGTGCCAGTAGTAACCGCGACAGGTTCAGCTACACCTTC.